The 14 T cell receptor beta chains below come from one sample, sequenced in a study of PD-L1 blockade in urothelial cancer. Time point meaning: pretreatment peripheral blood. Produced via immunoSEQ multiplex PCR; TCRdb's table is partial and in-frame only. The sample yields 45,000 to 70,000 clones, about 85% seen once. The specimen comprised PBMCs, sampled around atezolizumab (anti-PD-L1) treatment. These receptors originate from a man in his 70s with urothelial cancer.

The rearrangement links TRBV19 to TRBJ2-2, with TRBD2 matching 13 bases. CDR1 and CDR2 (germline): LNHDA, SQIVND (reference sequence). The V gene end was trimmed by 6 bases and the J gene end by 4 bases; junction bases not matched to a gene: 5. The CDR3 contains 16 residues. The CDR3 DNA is TGTGCCAGTAGGACAAGACTAGCGGGAGGCACCGGGGAGCTGTTTTTT. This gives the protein CASRTRLAGGTGELFF.

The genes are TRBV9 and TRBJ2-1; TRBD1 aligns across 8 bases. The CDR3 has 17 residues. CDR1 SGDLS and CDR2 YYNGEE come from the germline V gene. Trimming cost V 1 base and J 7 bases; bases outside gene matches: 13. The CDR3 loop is CASSVSLQGVGPNEQFF. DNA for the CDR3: TGTGCCAGCAGCGTATCTTTACAGGGGGTAGGGCCAAATGAGCAGTTCTTC.

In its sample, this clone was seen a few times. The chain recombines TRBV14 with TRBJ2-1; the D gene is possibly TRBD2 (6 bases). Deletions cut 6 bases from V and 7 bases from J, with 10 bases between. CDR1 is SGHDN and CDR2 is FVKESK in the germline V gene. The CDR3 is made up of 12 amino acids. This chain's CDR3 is CASSPTRNEQFF. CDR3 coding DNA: TGTGCCAGCAGTCCGACTAGAAATGAGCAGTTCTTC.

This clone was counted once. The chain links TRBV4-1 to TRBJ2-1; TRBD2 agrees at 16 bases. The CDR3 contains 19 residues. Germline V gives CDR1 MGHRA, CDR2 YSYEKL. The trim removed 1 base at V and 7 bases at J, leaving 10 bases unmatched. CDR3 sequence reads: CASSQVTSGTSGRGNEQFF. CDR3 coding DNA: TGCGCCAGCAGCCAAGTTACCTCTGGGACTAGCGGGAGGGGTAATGAGCAGTTCTTC.

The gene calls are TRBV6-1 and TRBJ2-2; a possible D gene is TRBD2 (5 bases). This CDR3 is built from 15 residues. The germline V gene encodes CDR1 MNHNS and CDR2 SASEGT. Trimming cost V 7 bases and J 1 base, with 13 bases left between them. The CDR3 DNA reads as TGTGCCAGCACTCCGGACGCGGGGAACACCGGGGAGCTGTTTTTT. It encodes CASTPDAGNTGELFF.

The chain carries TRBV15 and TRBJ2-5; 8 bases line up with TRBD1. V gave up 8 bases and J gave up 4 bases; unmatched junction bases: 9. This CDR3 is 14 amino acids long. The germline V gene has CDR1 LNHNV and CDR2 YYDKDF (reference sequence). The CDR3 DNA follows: TGTGCCACCGGGGCTGGACAGGGAGGAGAGACCCAGTACTTC. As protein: CATGAGQGGETQYF.

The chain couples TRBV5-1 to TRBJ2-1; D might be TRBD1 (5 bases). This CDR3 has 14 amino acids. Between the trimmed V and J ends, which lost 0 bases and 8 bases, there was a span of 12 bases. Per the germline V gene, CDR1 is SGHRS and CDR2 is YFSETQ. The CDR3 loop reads CASSLGQLTHEQFF. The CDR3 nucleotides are TGCGCCAGCAGCTTGGGACAGCTAACCCATGAGCAGTTCTTC.

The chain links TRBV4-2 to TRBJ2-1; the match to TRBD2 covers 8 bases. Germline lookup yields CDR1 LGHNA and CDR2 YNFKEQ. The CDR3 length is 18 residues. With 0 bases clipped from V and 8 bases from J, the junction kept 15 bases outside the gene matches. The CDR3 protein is CASSQEREMAGGVDEQFF. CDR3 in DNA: TGTGCCAGCAGCCAAGAACGGGAAATGGCGGGAGGTGTCGATGAGCAGTTCTTC.

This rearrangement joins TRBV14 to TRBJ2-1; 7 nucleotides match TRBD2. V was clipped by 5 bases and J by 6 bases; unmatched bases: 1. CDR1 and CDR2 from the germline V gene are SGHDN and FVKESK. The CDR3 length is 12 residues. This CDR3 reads CASSGGGNEQFF. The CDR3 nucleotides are TGTGCCAGCAGCGGGGGGGGCAATGAGCAGTTCTTC. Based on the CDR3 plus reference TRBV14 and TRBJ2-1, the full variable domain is EAGVTQFPSHSVIEKGQTVTLRCDPISGHDNLYWYRRVMGKEIKFLLHFVKESKQDESGMPNNRFLAERTGGTYSTLKVQPAELEDSGVYFCASSGGGNEQFFGPGTRLTVL.

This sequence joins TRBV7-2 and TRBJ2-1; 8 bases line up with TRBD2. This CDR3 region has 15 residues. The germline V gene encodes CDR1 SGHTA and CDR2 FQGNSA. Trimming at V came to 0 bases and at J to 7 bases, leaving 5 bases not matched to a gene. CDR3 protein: CASSLARKRGNEQFF. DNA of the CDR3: TGTGCCAGCAGCTTAGCGCGGAAGCGGGGGAATGAGCAGTTCTTC.

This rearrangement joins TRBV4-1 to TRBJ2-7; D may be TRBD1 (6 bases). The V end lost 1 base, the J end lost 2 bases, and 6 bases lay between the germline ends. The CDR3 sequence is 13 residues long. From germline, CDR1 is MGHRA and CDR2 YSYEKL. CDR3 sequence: CASSQGGPYEQYF. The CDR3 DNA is TGCGCCAGCAGCCAAGGGGGGCCCTACGAGCAGTACTTC.

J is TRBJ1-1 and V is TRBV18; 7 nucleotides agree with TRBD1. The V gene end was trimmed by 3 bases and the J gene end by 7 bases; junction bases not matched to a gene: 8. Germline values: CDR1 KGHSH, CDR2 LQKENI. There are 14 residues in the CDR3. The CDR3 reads CASSPTGTAYEAFF. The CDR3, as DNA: TGTGCCAGCTCACCGACCGGGACAGCCTATGAAGCTTTCTTT.

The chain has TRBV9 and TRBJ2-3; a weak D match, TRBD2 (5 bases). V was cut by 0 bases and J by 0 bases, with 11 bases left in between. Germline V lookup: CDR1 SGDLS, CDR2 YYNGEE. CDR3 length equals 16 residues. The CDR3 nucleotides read TGTGCCAGCAGCGTAGCTGGGCGGACTAGCACAGATACGCAGTATTTT. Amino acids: CASSVAGRTSTDTQYF.

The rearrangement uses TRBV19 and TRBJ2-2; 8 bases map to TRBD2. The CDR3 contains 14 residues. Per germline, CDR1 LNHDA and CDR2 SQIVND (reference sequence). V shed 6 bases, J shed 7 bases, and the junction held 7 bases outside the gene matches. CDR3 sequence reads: CASRAGDYIGELFF. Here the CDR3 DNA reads TGTGCCAGTAGAGCGGGAGATTATATCGGGGAGCTGTTTTTT. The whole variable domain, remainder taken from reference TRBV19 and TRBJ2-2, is DGGITQSPKYLFRKEGQNVTLSCEQNLNHDAMYWYRQDPGQGLRLIYYSQIVNDFQKGDIAEGYSVSREKKESFPLTVTSAQKNPTAFYLCASRAGDYIGELFFGEGSRLTVL.